The sample holds a few counts of the clone carrying this T cell receptor (beta chain). Its antigen is not known. This entry is derived from a study of beta chain features in type 1 diabetes. Study-level findings and limits: Cells expressing TCR highly could be over-represented by cDNA sequencing. Across all four CD4+ subsets, people with type 1 diabetes showed modestly shorter TCRB CDR3s. Fewer junction insertions and more nucleotide deletions appeared in type 1 diabetes patients.

Every isolated RNA sample was fully reverse transcribed, so sequencing captured expressed TCRB transcripts. Measured with immunoSEQ multiplex PCR; TCRdb has only the in-frame clones, and not every one. The sample has about 340,000 clones, 6.5% to 10% seen once. Sorting that relied on CD45RO/CCR7/CD25/CD127/CD95/CD27 yielded CD4+ naive, central memory, regulatory and stem cell-like memory cells. CDR1 and CDR2 (germline): SGHNT, YYREEE (reference sequence). The V gene lost 2 bases and the J gene lost 3 bases, with 17 bases spanning the gap. The CDR3 consists of 17 residues. The chain carries TRBV5-4 and TRBJ2-2; no clear D gene. This clonotype was sampled from a young woman in good health. Material for sequencing was central memory CD4+ T cells from blood. The CDR3: CASSFLVQSLDTGELFF. The CDR3 DNA is TGTGCCAGCAGCTTCCTCGTGCAGTCTTTGGACACCGGGGAGCTGTTTTTT.